This T cell receptor beta chain was profiled in a study of T-cell memory formation after mild COVID-19. Across the whole study: Across donors, TCR clusters were largely donor specific. Study-wide results and caveats: Contracting clones, day 15 to 85, had balanced CD4/CD8, and later expanders favored CD4+. CM and EM subsets held most contracting CD4+ clones; EMRA held CD8+ ones.

The CDR3 runs to 17 residues. V gave up 5 bases and J gave up 2 bases, with 20 bases separating them. Concerning this clonotype: Its antigen is not identified.

Barcoded TCR alpha and TCR beta cDNA libraries with UMIs came from 5'RACE using constant-segment primers. TCRdb recomputed calls from the 5' RACE reads with MiXCR, one row per CDR3 protein. This table holds approximately 250,000 distinct CDR3 sequences, under 20% found once. Specimen: PBMCs or a T cell subset sorted from them (not recorded which). The rearrangement joins TRBV12-3 or TRBV12-4 to TRBJ2-3; D not resolved. The clonotype originates from a man aged 18 to 35 who had mild COVID-19 (a few samples of this study predate the infection). Cell type and time point are not known. CDR3 DNA: TGTGCCAGCAGTCCCCCCTCCTACTTGGAACCCACAGATACGCAGTATTTT. Its protein product is CASSPPSYLEPTDTQYF.